These T cell receptor beta chains were read from a single sample in a study of cytomegalovirus exposure and HLA in healthy donors. Using immunoSEQ multiplex PCR, the repertoire was profiled, and TCRdb retains in-frame clones only, with some absent. The data hold roughly 160,000 clones, with roughly 74% observed a single time. The specimen sequenced was PBMCs. These receptors were taken from a woman between 35 and 50 years old in good health and CMV-seropositive. Both conserved end residues are part of each CDR3. A D gene is named only where the DNA matches it firmly. Size is stated for part of the rows, as once, few or many counts, or as a class when the clone is expanded.

j_call d_call v_call clone_size cdr3_nt cdr3_aa
TRBJ1-1 TRBD1 TRBV7-9 - TGTGCCAGCAGCGAAACACAGGGGTTGTACACTGAAGCTTTCTTT CASSETQGLYTEAFF
TRBJ2-7 - TRBV23-1 - TGCGCCAGCAGTCAATCACCCCACTGTTTCACGGTCTACGAGCAGTACTTC CASSQSPHCFTVYEQYF
TRBJ2-1 TRBD2 TRBV4-3 - TGCGCCAGCAGCCAAGATTTACCGGGACTAGCGACGAGCAATGAGCAGTTCTTC CASSQDLPGLATSNEQFF
TRBJ2-7 TRBD1 TRBV7-2 - TGTGCCAGCAGCTTAGTATCCGTAGGGGGACAGGGGTTGTACGAGCAGTACTTC CASSLVSVGGQGLYEQYF
TRBJ2-2 TRBD1 TRBV28 - TGTGCCAGCAAAGGGACAGGGCAGGGCACCGGGGAGCTGTTTTTT CASKGTGQGTGELFF
TRBJ1-5 - TRBV28 once TGTGCCAGCAGACTCCGCCGGGGGGGTAGCAATCAGCCCCAGCATTTT CASRLRRGGSNQPQHF
TRBJ2-7 TRBD2 TRBV4-3 - TGCGCCAGCAGCCAAGAGGGAGGGATCTACGAGCAGTACTTC CASSQEGGIYEQYF
TRBJ2-1 TRBD1 TRBV7-8 - TGTGCCAGCAGTACTCCCGGGACAGGGGTACGCAATGAGCAGTTCTTC CASSTPGTGVRNEQFF
TRBJ1-3 - TRBV12-5 - TGTGCTAGTGGTTTCTTTTACCAGGGCCACTCTGGAAACACCATATATTTT CASGFFYQGHSGNTIYF
TRBJ2-3 TRBD2 TRBV5-1 once TGCGCCAGCACCCTGAGCGGGACTAGCACAGATACGCAGTATTTT CASTLSGTSTDTQYF
TRBJ2-1 TRBD2 TRBV5-1 - TGCGCCAGCAGCTTGGAAGGGCGGGAGTTCGGCAATGAGCAGTTCTTC CASSLEGREFGNEQFF
TRBJ2-3 TRBD1 TRBV4-1 once TGCGCCAGCAGCCAAGAGGGCTGGGACAGGGGATACACAGATACGCAGTATTTT CASSQEGWDRGYTDTQYF
TRBJ2-2 TRBD2 TRBV6-6 - TGTGCCAGCAGTTACCGGACTAGCGGGGGTTTAGGGGAGCTGTTTTTT CASSYRTSGGLGELFF
TRBJ2-1 TRBD1 TRBV30 - TGTGCCTGGACCGACCAGGGACAGGGGTCCTACAATGAGCAGTTCTTC CAWTDQGQGSYNEQFF
TRBJ1-1 - TRBV9 few TGTGCCAGCAGCGTTATTTCAGGGAACACTGAAGCTTTCTTT CASSVISGNTEAFF
TRBJ2-5 TRBD2 TRBV11-2 once TGTGCCAGCAGCTTAGTTCGGGGGGACGGATGGGAGACCCAGTACTTC CASSLVRGDGWETQYF
TRBJ1-1 - TRBV10-3 - TGTGCCATCAGCAGGGTCAGGAGTGAAGCTTTCTTT CAISRVRSEAFF
TRBJ2-5 TRBD2 TRBV7-7 - TGTGCTAGCAGCTTAGAACTAGCGGGAGGTGGAGAGACCCAGTACTTC CASSLELAGGGETQYF
TRBJ2-1 - TRBV7-9 - TGTGCCAGCAGCCCCGGGGTGGGTAGCGGCTACAATGAGCAGTTCTTC CASSPGVGSGYNEQFF
TRBJ2-5 - TRBV4-2 - TGTGCCAGCAGCCAAGTGGTGGGAGTTCAGGAGACCCAGTACTTC CASSQVVGVQETQYF
TRBJ2-1 TRBD2 TRBV27 - TGTGCCAGCAACTTACTAGCGGGAGCCTACAATGAGCAGTTCTTC CASNLLAGAYNEQFF
TRBJ2-2 TRBD2 TRBV19 few TGTGCCAGTAGTAGGCCTCTAGCGGATGCGAACACCGGGGAGCTGTTTTTT CASSRPLADANTGELFF
TRBJ2-2 TRBD1 TRBV7-3 once TGTGCCAGCAGCTTACGGGGGACAGGGGGTACCGGGGAGCTGTTTTTT CASSLRGTGGTGELFF
TRBJ2-5 TRBD1 TRBV18 - TGTGCCAGCTCACCCTACAGGGGCGAGGAGACCCAGTACTTC CASSPYRGEETQYF
TRBJ1-4 - TRBV7-9 few TGTGCCAGCAGCTTACATAATGAAAAACTGTTTTTT CASSLHNEKLFF
TRBJ2-7 - TRBV11-2 once TGTGCCAGCAGCCCTCCCGAGGCTGAAAAAAGGCACGAGCAGTACTTC CASSPPEAEKRHEQYF
TRBJ2-7 TRBD2 TRBV27 - TGTGCCAGCAGTTTCAGGACTAGCGACTACGAGCAGTACTTC CASSFRTSDYEQYF
TRBJ2-1 - TRBV28 - TGTGCCAGCAGTTTGCAGGGGCGGAATGAGCAGTTCTTC CASSLQGRNEQFF
TRBJ2-5 - TRBV10-3 - TGTGCCATCAGGACGACAGAAGGAGAGACCCAGTACTTC CAIRTTEGETQYF
TRBJ2-3 - TRBV11-2 - TGTGCCAGCAGCCCGGTTAGCACAGATACGCAGTATTTT CASSPVSTDTQYF